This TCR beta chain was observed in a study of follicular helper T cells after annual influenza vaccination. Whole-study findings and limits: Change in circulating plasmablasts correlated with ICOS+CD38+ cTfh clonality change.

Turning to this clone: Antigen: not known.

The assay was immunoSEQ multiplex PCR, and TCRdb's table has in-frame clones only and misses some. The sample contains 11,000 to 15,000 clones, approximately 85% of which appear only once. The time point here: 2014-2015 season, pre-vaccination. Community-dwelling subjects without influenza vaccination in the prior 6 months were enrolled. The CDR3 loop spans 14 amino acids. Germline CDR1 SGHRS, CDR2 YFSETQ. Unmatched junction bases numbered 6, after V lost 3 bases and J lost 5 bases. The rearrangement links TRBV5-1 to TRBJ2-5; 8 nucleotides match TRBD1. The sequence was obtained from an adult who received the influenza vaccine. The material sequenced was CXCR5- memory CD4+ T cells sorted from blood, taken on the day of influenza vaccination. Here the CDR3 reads CASSWTGFGETQYF. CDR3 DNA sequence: TGCGCCAGCAGCTGGACAGGGTTCGGGGAGACCCAGTACTTC.